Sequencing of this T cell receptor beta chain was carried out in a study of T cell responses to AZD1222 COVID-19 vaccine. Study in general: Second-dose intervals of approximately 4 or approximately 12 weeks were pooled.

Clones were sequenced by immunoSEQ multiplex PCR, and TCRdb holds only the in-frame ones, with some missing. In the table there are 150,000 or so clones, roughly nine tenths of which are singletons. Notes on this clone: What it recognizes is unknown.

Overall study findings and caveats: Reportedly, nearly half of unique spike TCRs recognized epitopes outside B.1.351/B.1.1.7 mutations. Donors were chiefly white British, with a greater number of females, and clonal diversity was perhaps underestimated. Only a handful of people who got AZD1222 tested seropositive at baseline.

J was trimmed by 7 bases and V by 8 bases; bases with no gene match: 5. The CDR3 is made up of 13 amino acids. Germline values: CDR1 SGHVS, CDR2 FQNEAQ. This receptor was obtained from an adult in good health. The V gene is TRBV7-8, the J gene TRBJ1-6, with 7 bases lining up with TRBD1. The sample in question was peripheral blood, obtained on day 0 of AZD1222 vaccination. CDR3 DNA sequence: TGTGCCAGCGAGGGACAGATGAATTCACCCCTCCACTTT. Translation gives CASEGQMNSPLHF.